This T cell receptor beta chain stems from a study of cytomegalovirus exposure and HLA in healthy donors (dated by TCRdb to about 2017). About the study as a whole: According to an earlier analysis of 587 of the donors, 150 million to 200 million T cells yielded over 90 million unique TCR beta sequences and more than 250 Gb of sequence data. A later analysis re-analyzed previously published TCR beta repertoires from about 600 donors and added high-resolution HLA genotyping to study TCR occurrence patterns. Both class I and class II loci were covered by HLA typing, at four-digit resolution. A later genetic analysis used genome-wide SNP genotypes for about three fifths of the roughly 700 donors, treating that subset as a discovery cohort. To decide whether each TCR beta V gene segment behaved as functional or pseudogenic, an earlier analysis of some 570 of the donors relied on high-throughput TCR beta sequencing. The number of donors typed differed by locus, with 629-630 for A, B, C, DRB1 and DQB1, roughly 520 for DQA1, 600 to 610 for DPA1, and 400 to 490 for DPB1. Among about 410 genotyped donors of the cohort, an average of around 250,000 unique TCR beta nucleotide sequences was sequenced per donor, of which roughly 17% were non-productive. Roughly five DR-DQ haplotypes were handled as single units for association and clustering because linkage in the cohort was strong. To predict cytomegalovirus infection status, the study brought together high-throughput TCR immunosequencing, statistical association of individual TCRs with disease status, and machine learning. The aim of the study was to test whether cataloging public T cell receptors could identify signatures of past pathogen exposure. In the later analysis, no new phenotypic data were used to find candidate immune exposures; instead, reliance was placed on TCR beta sequences and their occurrence across donors. Every repertoire in the discovery cohort had been generated on one and the same sequencing platform. Roughly 300 gigabases of sequencing data and approximately 91 million unique TCR sequences made up an early release that covered roughly 670 HLA-typed donors. The study profiled the T cell repertoires of some 610 subjects by immunosequencing and related them to cytomegalovirus serostatus. Of the roughly 400 genotyped donors, over 70% fell in the genetic ancestry cluster associated with self-reported Caucasian donors. Donor age, sex, ethnicity and CMV serostatus were collected together with the repertoire data. In addition to the first cohort of approximately 670 subjects, a separate validation cohort of approximately 130 different subjects was used. General findings and caveats noted by the study authors: An association between a missense DCLRE1C variant and V-gene and J-gene trimming of TCR beta chains was found in a later genetic analysis and replicated in an independent cohort. HLA typing was unavailable for some donors at each locus, so association tests used only the typed subset. Three of the identified cytomegalovirus-associated TCR beta chains were confirmed in vitro to be specific for cytomegalovirus antigens. A later genetic analysis reported fewer N-insertions in productive TCRs among donors in an Asian-associated ancestry cluster than the roughly 670-donor mean. Most TCR sequences were seen in very few donors, while some public TCRs were found in many individuals. The earlier analysis of 587 of the donors excluded 15 to 20 rarely observed V segments, including chromosome 9 orphons, because counts were too low. According to a later analysis, parvovirus B19, influenza, CMV and Epstein-Barr virus appeared linked to several top co-occurrence clusters. A further reported finding was that TCR beta sequences accurately predicted the HLA-A and HLA-B alleles for most subjects in the first cohort. Specific HLA alleles were associated with 15,000 to 20,000 TCR beta sequences at a false discovery rate of 0.05 in a later analysis. Correlated functional status among segregating V segments might be attributable to linkage disequilibrium, but an unknown experimental factor could not be ruled out. In a later analysis, most CMV-associated TCR beta chains were found to appear HLA-restricted, with HLA associations seemingly driven largely by CMV exposure. In an earlier analysis of roughly 500 of the donors, most TCR beta V segments appeared in productive rearrangements about 87% or about 30% of the time, broadly matching IMGT annotations. Compared with equally common non-associated chains, HLA-associated TCR beta chains in a later analysis were more clonally expanded and had lower generation probabilities. The classifier was reported to diagnose cytomegalovirus status with high specificity and sensitivity in both the original cohort and the validation cohort. The authors suggested that the approach could potentially be generalized to other disease states and immunological phenotypes. Sequencing depth was assumed to be roughly uniform across donors in the presence/absence analyses, though that assumption may not hold. A group of highly shared sequence variants was considered likely to be a technical artifact of the sequencing pipeline. When HLA alleles, especially DR and DQ, strongly co-occurred, TCR associations were difficult to assign to individual alleles. For the cohort, immune exposure information was limited to CMV serostatus. Some IMGT-functional V segments, including TRBV6-2 and TRBV6-3, could not be distinguished by the 87-base-pair reads and were therefore excluded. According to a later analysis, TCR association rates differed among HLA loci, with DRB1 alleles showing the most associated TCRs and HLA-C alleles showing the fewest. The study gave a list of 150 to 200 TCR beta chains associated with cytomegalovirus. The cohort was sequenced for TCR beta chains only, and without alpha or paired-chain data the features that could be detected were limited.

Worth noting for this clone: It lacks a known antigen. The sample holds no much larger clone one base away, and base qualities are not on file.

The germline V gene (reference sequence) gives CDR1 as SGHNT and CDR2 as YYREEE. Reading from cysteine to phenylalanine, the CDR3 counts 15 amino acids. Only CDR3 DNA remains: 45 bases, in frame from the first base. V loses 3 bases of germline sequence and J loses 8 bases, and the interval between the two ends is 20 bases. The library was obtained by the immunoSEQ multiplex PCR assay. For the multiplex PCR, a mixture combining 60 forward primers for TCR Vbeta segments and 13 reverse primers for TCR Jbeta segments was used. The CDR3 region of rearranged TCR beta genes was amplified from genomic DNA by a multiplex PCR assay. Amplified TCR beta libraries were sequenced as 87-base-pair reads on the Illumina HiSeq System. As for how the authors treated the data: Across the 666 repertoires, a later analysis counted about 81 million unique TCR beta chains, roughly 11 million of which were shared by at least two donors. A nearest-neighbor algorithm error-corrected the raw reads and collapsed the reads into unique sequences, merging closely related sequences to remove PCR and sequencing errors. V, D and J gene segments were assigned by aligning CDR3 sequences to IMGT reference sequences. For a sequence to be retained, at least a six-nucleotide match to both a V gene segment and a J gene segment was required. A rearrangement counted as productive if the CDR3 had no stop codons and remained in frame with V and J, and every other rearrangement counted as non-productive. CDR3 was defined by IMGT convention, running from the second conserved V-encoded cysteine to the conserved J-encoded phenylalanine. The earlier analysis of about 500 of the donors excluded sequences that lacked an unambiguous match to a single V gene segment. An earlier analysis of approximately 590 of the donors called V segments functional above 56.7% productive rearrangements and segregating when the between-donor standard deviation exceeded 5%. A statistical classification framework was built to diagnose cytomegalovirus status from the catalog of TCR beta chain sequences. In a later analysis, V and J genes were assigned by comparing TCR nucleotide sequences against IMGT/GENE-DB human TR gene sequences. A later analysis assigned CDR3 sequences and most-parsimonious VDJ recombination scenarios with the TCRdist pipeline. A later analysis defined each TCR beta chain by its CDR3 amino acid sequence plus V-gene family, and excluded reads lacking a unique V-gene family. A later analysis removed 550 to 700 highly shared, low-generation-probability nucleotide sequences to deal with suspected cross-contamination and a sequencing artifact. A later analysis calculated a clonal expansion index for each public chain from normalized within-repertoire ranks of inferred template counts. In a later analysis, generation probabilities were computed with a VDJ recombination model fitted to out-of-frame rearrangements, and the resulting probabilities were checked against IGoR. A later analysis scored TCR-TCR, TCR-HLA and TCR-CMV co-occurrence with hypergeometric tests, applying a repertoire-size bias correction to TCR pairs. False discovery rates were estimated in a later analysis by permuting HLA or CMV assignments 20 times. A later analysis grouped co-occurring TCRs with DBSCAN, adding TCRdist sequence similarity when clustering within HLA-allele-positive subsets. Repertoires with fewer than 30,000 or more than 120,000 public chains, plus five repertoires with anomalous nucleotide sharing, were excluded from co-occurrence clustering. In TCRdb, the immuneACCESS table is reduced to in-frame sequences with V and J assigned. These tables do not hold every clone; where another copy was compared, an unresolved V gene accounts for under half, and the others remain unexplained. Clone size and the V and J calls come from that table; the DNA yielded D and trimming. The sample records approximately 150,000 clones, roughly 84% of which are singletons. The ten largest clones represent roughly 2.7% of the sample.

In total, more than 500 healthy bone marrow donors made up the cohort. Cohort members were all nominally healthy when sampled, although unrecorded immune exposures were likely present. The donor tested CMV seronegative and was one of the 352 seronegative cohort members. Every donor gave a peripheral blood sample, and the peripheral blood mononuclear cells from that sample were used for TCR beta sequencing. Genomic DNA extraction from the blood cell samples was performed with the Qiagen DNeasy Blood Extraction Kit. This TCR derives from a boy aged 2 to 10 in good health and CMV-seronegative. The V gene is TRBV5-4 and the J gene is TRBJ1-1; D gene: possibly TRBD1, on 5 matching bases. The material sequenced was PBMCs. The CDR3 loop reads CASSSAPLDSAEAFF. The bases are TGTGCCAGCAGCTCCGCCCCCCTAGACAGCGCGGAAGCTTTCTTT.